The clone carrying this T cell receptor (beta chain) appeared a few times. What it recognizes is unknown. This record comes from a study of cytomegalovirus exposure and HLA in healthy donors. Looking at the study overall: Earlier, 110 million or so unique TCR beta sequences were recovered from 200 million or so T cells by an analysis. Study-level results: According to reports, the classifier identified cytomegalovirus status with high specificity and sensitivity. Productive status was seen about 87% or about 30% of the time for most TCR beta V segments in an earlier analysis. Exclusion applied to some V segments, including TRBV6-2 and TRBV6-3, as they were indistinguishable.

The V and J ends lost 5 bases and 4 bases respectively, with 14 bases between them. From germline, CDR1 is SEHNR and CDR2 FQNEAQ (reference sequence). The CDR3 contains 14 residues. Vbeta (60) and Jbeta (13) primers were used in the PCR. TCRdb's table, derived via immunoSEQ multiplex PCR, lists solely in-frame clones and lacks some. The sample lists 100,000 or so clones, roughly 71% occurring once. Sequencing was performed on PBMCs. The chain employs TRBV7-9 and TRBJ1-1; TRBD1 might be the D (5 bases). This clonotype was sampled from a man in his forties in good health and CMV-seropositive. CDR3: CASSPDTPSTEAFF. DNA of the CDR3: TGTGCCAGCAGCCCGGACACCCCGAGCACTGAAGCTTTCTTT.